This TCR beta chain originates from a study of T-cell reconstitution after alpha-beta-depleted transplantation in children. This clonotype was observed a few times. Germline V lookup: CDR1 SGHTA, CDR2 FQGNSA. V was shortened by 1 base and J by 8 bases, with 6 bases between the two germline ends. There are 12 residues in the CDR3. During its preparation, the TCRbeta library received unique molecular identifiers. TCRdb re-called the PCR reads with MiXCR, one entry per CDR3 protein. The table lists 350,000 to 400,000 distinct CDR3 sequences, around 20% of them singletons. The rearrangement joins TRBV7-2 to TRBJ2-1, with D perhaps TRBD1 (5 bases). This receptor was taken from a human donor who donated a stem cell graft to a child with acute myeloid leukemia. The specimen was PBMCs from the stem cell graft donor, collected from the stem cell graft. CDR3 in DNA: TGTGCCAGCAGCTTAGAGGGGCATGAGCAGTTCTTC. Its translation: CASSLEGHEQFF.